Sequencing of this TCR beta chain was carried out in a study of blood T cell repertoires in COVID-19. Looking at the study overall: The origin of the acute and convalescent COVID-19 samples was the United States, Italy and Spain. Nucleic acid was either cDNA or gDNA, and it came from T cells, B-cell-depleted T cells, or PBMCs.

Original analysis: The authors estimated nucleated cell counts from reference gene primer amplification. TCRdb keeps only in-frame clones here, not all; method: immunoSEQ multiplex PCR. That table is the source of V, J and clone size, and D and trimming were worked out from the DNA. The repertoire has fewer than 65,000 clones, 70% to 90% of them found once; the top ten carry over 6.5%. V lost 3 bases and J 1 base, leaving 18 bases between the germline ends. Germline V lookup: CDR1 DFQATT, CDR2 SNEGSKA (reference sequence). The CDR3 runs 17 residues. The clonotype originates from a man in his 60s with acute or convalescent COVID-19. The V call is TRBV20-1, the J call TRBJ1-4; D unclear. Sequencing was performed on peripheral blood. In DNA, the CDR3 is TGCAGTGCTAGTCCCCTGGGAGGGTGGGAAACTAATGAAAAACTGTTTTTT. Translation: CSASPLGGWETNEKLFF.